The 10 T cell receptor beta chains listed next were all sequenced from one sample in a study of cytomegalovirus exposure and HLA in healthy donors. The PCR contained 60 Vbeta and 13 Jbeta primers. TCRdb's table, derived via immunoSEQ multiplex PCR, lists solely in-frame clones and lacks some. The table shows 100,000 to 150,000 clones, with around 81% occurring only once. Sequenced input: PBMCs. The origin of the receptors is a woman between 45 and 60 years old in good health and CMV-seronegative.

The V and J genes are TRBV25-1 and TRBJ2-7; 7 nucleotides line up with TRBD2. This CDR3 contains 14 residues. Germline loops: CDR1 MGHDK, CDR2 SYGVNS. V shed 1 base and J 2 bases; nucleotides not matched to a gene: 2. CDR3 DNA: TGTGCCAGCAGTGAATTCGGGGGGACCTACGAGCAGTACTTC. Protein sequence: CASSEFGGTYEQYF.

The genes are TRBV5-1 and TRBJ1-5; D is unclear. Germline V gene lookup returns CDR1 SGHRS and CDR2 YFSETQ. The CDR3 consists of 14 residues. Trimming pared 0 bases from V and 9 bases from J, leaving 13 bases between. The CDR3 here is CASSLVGPVGPQHF. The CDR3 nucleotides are TGCGCCAGCAGCTTGGTGGGCCCGGTGGGGCCCCAGCATTTT.

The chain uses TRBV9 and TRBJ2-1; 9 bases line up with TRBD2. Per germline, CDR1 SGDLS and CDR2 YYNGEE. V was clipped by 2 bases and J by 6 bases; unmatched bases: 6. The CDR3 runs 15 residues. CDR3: CASSVSSGNFNEQFF. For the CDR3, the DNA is TGTGCCAGCAGCGTCTCTAGCGGGAATTTCAATGAGCAGTTCTTC.

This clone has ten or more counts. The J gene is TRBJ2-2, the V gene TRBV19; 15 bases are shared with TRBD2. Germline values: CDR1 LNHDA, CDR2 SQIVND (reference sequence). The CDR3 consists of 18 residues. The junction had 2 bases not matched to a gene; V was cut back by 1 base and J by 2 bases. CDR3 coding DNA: TGTGCCAGTAGTATAGTGGGACTAGCGGGAGGTAACACCGGGGAGCTGTTTTTT. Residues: CASSIVGLAGGNTGELFF.

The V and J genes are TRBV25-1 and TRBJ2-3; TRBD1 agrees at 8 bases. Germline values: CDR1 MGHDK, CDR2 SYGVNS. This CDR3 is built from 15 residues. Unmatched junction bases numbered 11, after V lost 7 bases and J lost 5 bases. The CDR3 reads CASMKTGAGKDTQYF. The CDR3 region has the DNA TGTGCCAGCATGAAGACAGGGGCAGGGAAAGATACGCAGTATTTT.

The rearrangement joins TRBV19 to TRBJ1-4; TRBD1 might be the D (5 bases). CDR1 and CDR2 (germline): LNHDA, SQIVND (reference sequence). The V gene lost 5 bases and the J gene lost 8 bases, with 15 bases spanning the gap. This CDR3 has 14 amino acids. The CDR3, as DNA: TGTGCCAGTAGTTCCGGGACTGAATGGGAAAAACTGTTTTTT. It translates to CASSSGTEWEKLFF.

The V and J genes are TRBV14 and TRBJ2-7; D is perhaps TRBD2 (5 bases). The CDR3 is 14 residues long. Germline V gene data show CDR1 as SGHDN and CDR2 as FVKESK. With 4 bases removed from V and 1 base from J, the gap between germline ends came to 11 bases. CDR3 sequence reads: CASSLPTGSYEQYV. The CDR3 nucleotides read TGTGCCAGCAGCCTCCCGACGGGATCCTACGAGCAGTACGTC.

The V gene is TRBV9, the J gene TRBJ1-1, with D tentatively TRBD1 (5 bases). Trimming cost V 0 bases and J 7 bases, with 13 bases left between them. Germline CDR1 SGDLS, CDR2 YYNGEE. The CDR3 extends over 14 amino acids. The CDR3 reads CASSVVVQGGEAFF. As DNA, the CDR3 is TGTGCCAGCAGCGTAGTAGTCCAGGGCGGTGAAGCTTTCTTT.

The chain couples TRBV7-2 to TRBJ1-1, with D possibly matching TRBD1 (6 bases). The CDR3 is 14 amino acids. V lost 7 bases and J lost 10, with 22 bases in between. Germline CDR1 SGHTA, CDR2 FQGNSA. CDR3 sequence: CASNQLGGGAVAFF. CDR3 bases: TGTGCCAGCAACCAATTGGGGGGGGGCGCGGTAGCTTTCTTT.

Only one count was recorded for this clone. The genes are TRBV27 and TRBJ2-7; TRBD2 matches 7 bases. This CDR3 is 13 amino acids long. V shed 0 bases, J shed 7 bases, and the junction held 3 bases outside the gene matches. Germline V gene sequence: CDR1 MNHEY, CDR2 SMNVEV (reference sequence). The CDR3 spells CASSLSPGLEQYF. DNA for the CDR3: TGTGCCAGCAGTTTATCGCCGGGACTAGAGCAGTACTTC.